Below are 3 T cell receptor beta chains sequenced from a single sample in a study of blood T cell repertoires in COVID-19. Assay used: immunoSEQ multiplex PCR; TCRdb lists only in-frame clones, some missing. This sample yields 250,000 to 300,000 clones, of which roughly nine tenths are seen a single time; about 1.8% belongs to the top ten. The sample comprised PBMCs or T cells enriched from blood (not recorded which). Every receptor here comes from a woman aged 40 to 49 who had recovered from COVID-19.

This clone has only a few counts. This sequence joins TRBV18 and TRBJ1-1; TRBD1 matches 9 bases. This CDR3 spans 18 amino acids. J gave up 1 base and V 3 bases, and 12 bases lay outside the gene matches. Germline V gene sequence: CDR1 KGHSH, CDR2 LQKENI. The CDR3 region has the DNA TGTGCCAGCTCACCTATACCGGGACAGGGCCTGTCGAACACTGAAGCTTTCTTT. It translates to CASSPIPGQGLSNTEAFF.

This clone was found once. V gene TRBV2 combines with J gene TRBJ2-1; 10 bases line up with TRBD2. The CDR3 extends over 15 amino acids. J was trimmed by 4 bases and V by 5 bases; bases with no gene match: 5. CDR1 SNHLY and CDR2 FYNNEI come from the germline V gene. CDR3 sequence (DNA): TGTGCCAGCAGTCCTAGCGGGAGAGCATACAATGAGCAGTTCTTC. As protein: CASSPSGRAYNEQFF.

The DNA of the CDR3 is TGTGCCAGCAGTTTCGGCGGGAGATACGAGCAGTACTTC. It yields the protein CASSFGGRYEQYF. The chain links TRBV28 to TRBJ2-7; 7 bases match TRBD2. The CDR3 length is 13 residues. Trimming took 3 bases from V and 4 from J; bases not matched to a gene: 3. Germline values: CDR1 MDHEN, CDR2 SYDVKM. Combining the CDR3 with reference TRBV28 and TRBJ2-7 gives the whole variable domain DVKVTQSSRYLVKRTGEKVFLECVQDMDHENMFWYRQDPGLGLRLIYFSYDVKMKEKGDIPEGYSVSREKKERFSLILESASTNQTSMYLCASSFGGRYEQYFGPGTRLTVT.